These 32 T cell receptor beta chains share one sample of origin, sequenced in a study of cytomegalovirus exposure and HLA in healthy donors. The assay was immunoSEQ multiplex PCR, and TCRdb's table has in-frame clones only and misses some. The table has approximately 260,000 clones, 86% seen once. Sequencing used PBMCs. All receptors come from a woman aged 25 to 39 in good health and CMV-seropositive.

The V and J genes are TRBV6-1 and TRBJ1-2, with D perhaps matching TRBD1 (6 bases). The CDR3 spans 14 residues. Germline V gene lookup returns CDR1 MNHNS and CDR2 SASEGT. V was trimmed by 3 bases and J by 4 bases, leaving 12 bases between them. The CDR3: CASSEAGQLYGYTF. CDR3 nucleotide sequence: TGTGCCAGCAGTGAGGCCGGACAGCTCTATGGCTACACCTTC.

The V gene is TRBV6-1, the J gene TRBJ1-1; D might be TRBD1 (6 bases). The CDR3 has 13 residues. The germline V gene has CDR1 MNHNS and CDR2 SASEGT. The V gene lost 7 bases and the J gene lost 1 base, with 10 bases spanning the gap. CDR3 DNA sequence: TGTGCCAGCACCGGACAGAGGAACACTGAAGCTTTCTTT. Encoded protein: CASTGQRNTEAFF.

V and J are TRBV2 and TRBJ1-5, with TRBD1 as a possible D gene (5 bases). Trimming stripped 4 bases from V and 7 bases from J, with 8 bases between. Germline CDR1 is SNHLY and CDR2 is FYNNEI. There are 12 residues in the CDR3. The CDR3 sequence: CASSGGVQPQHF. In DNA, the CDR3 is TGTGCCAGCAGTGGGGGGGTGCAGCCCCAGCATTTT. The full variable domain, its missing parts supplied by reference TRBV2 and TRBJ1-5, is EPEVTQTPSHQVTQMGQEVILRCVPISNHLYFYWYRQILGQKVEFLVSFYNNEISEKSEIFDDQFSVERPDGSNFTLKIRSTKLEDSAMYFCASSGGVQPQHFGDGTRLSIL.

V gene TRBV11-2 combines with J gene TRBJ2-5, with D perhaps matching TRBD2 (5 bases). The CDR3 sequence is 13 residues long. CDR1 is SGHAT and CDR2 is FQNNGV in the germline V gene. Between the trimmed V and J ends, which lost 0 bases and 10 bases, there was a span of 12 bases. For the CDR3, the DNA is TGTGCCAGCAGCTTAGATCCCCTGGAGGACCAGTACTTC. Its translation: CASSLDPLEDQYF.

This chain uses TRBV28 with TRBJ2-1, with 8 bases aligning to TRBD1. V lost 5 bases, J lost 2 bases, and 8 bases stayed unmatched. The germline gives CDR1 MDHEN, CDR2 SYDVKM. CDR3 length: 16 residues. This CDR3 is CASSLPGTGTYNEQFF. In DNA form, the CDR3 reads TGTGCCAGCAGTCTTCCTGGGACAGGTACCTACAATGAGCAGTTCTTC.

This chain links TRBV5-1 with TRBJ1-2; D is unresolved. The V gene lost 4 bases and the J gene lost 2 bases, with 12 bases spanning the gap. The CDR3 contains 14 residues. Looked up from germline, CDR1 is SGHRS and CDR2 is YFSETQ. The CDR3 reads CASSTKGVNYGYTF. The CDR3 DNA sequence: TGCGCCAGCAGCACAAAGGGAGTAAACTATGGCTACACCTTC.

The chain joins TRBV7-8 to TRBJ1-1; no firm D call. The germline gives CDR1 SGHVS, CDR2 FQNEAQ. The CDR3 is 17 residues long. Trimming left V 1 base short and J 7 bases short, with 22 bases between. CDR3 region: CASSLDEQRSIVGEAFF. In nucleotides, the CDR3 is TGTGCCAGCAGCTTAGACGAACAGAGAAGTATCGTGGGTGAAGCTTTCTTT.

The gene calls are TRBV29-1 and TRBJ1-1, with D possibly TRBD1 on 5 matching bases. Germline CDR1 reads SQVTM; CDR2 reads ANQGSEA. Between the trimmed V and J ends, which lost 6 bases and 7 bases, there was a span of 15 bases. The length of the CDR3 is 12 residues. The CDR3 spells CSVVGGRGEAFF. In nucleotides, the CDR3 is TGCAGCGTCGTTGGGGGGAGGGGTGAAGCTTTCTTT.

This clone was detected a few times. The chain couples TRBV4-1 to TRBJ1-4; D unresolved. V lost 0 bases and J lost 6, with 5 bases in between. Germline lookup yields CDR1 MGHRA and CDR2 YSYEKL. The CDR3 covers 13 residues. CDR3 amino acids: CASSQDPDEKLFF. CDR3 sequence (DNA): TGCGCCAGCAGCCAAGATCCTGATGAAAAACTGTTTTTT.

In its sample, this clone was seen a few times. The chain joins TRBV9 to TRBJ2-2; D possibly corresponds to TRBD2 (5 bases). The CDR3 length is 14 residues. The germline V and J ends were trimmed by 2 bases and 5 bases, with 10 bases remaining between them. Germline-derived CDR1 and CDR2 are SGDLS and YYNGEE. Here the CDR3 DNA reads TGTGCCAGCAGCGTTGGGGAGTTAACCGGGGAGCTGTTTTTT. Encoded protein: CASSVGELTGELFF.

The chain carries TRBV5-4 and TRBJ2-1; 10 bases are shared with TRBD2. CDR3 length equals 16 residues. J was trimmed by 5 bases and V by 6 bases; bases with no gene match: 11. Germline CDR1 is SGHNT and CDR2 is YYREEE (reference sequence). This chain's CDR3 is CASTTGMGTSDNEQFF. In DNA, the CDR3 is TGTGCCAGCACCACCGGTATGGGGACTAGCGACAATGAGCAGTTCTTC. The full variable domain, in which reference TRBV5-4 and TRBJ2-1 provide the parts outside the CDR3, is ETGVTQSPTHLIKTRGQQVTLRCSSQSGHNTVSWYQQALGQGPQFIFQYYREEENGRGNFPPRFSGLQFPNYSSELNVNALELDDSALYLCASTTGMGTSDNEQFFGPGTRLTVL.

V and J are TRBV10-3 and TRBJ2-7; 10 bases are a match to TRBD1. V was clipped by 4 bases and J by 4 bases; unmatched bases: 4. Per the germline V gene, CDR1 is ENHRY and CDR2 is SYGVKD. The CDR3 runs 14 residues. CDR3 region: CAISAVGQGYEQYF. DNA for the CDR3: TGTGCCATCAGTGCGGTGGGACAGGGGTACGAGCAGTACTTC.

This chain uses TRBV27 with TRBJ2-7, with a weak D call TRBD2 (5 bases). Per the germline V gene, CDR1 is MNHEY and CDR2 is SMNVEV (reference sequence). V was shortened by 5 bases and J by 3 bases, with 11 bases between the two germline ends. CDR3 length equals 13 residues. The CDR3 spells CASSPFAGYEQYF. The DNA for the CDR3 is TGTGCCAGCAGTCCGTTTGCGGGCTACGAGCAGTACTTC.

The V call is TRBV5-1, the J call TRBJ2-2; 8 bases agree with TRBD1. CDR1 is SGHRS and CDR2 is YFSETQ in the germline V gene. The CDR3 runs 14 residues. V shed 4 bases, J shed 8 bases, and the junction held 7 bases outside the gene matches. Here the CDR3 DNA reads TGCGCCAGCAGCCGGACAGGGTCAGCGGGGGAGCTGTTTTTT. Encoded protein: CASSRTGSAGELFF.

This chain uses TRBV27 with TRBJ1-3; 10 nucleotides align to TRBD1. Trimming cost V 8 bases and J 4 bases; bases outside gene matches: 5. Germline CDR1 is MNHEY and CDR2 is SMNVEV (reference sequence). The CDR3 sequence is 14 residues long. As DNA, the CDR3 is TGTGCCAGCCGGGACAGGGGCGGCGGAAACACCATATATTTT. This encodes CASRDRGGGNTIYF.

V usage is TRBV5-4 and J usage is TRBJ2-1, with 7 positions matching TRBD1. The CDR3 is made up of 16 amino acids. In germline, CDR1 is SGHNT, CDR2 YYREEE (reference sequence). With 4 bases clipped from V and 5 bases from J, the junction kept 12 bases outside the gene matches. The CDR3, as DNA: TGTGCCAGCAGCCATGATGGACAGGTCCCTAACAATGAGCAGTTCTTC. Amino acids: CASSHDGQVPNNEQFF. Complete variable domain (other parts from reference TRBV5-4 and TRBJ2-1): ETGVTQSPTHLIKTRGQQVTLRCSSQSGHNTVSWYQQALGQGPQFIFQYYREEENGRGNFPPRFSGLQFPNYSSELNVNALELDDSALYLCASSHDGQVPNNEQFFGPGTRLTVL.

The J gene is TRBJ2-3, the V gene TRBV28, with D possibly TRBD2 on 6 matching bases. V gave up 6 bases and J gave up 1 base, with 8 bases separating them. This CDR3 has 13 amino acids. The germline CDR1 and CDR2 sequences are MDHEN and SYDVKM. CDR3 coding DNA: TGTGCCAGCAGGGGACTCGGCACAGATACGCAGTATTTT. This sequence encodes CASRGLGTDTQYF. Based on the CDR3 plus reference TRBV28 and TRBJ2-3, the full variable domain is DVKVTQSSRYLVKRTGEKVFLECVQDMDHENMFWYRQDPGLGLRLIYFSYDVKMKEKGDIPEGYSVSREKKERFSLILESASTNQTSMYLCASRGLGTDTQYFGPGTRLTVL.

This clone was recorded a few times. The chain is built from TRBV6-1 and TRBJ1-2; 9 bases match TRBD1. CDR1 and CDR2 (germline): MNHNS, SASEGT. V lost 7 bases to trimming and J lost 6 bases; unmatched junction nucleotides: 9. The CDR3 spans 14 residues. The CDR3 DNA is TGTGCCAGCACCCCCGACAGGGGGATCAATGGCTACACCTTC. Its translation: CASTPDRGINGYTF.

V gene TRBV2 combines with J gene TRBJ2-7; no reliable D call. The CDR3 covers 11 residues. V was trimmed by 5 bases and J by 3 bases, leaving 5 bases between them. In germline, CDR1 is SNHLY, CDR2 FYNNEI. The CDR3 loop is CASSYSYEQYF. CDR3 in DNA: TGTGCCAGCAGTTACAGCTACGAGCAGTACTTC.

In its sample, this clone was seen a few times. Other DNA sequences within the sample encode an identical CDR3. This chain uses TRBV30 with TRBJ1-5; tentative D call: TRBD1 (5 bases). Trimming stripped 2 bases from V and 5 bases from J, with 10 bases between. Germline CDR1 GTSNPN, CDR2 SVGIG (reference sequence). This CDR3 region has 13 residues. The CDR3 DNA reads TGTGCCTGGAGTACGGGGGTAGATCAGCCCCAGCATTTT. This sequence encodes CAWSTGVDQPQHF.

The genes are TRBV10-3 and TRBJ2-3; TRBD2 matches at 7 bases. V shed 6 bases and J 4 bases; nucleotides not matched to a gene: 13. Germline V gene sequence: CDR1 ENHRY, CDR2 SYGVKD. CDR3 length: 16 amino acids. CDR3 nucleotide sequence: TGTGCCATCAGCTCTGGTGTGGGAGGGATGGCAGATACGCAGTATTTT. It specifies CAISSGVGGMADTQYF.

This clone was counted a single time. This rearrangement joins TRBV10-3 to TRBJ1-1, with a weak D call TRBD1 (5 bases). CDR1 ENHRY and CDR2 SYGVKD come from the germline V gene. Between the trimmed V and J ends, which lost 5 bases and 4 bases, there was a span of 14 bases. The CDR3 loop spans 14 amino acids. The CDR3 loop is CAISKGEGSTEAFF. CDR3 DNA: TGTGCCATCAGTAAAGGGGAGGGCAGCACTGAAGCTTTCTTT.

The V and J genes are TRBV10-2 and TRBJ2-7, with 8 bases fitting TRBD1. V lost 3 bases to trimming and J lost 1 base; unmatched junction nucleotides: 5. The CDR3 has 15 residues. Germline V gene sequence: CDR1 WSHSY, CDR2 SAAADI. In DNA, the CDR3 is TGCGCCAGCAGTGAACCGGGACAGGTATCCTACGAGCAGTACTTC. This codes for CASSEPGQVSYEQYF.

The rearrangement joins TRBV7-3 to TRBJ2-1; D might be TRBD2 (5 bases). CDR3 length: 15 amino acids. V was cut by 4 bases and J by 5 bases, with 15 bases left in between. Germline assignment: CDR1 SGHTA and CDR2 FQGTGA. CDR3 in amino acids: CASSSFLGLDNEQFF. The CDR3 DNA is TGTGCCAGCAGCTCCTTTCTAGGACTCGACAATGAGCAGTTCTTC.

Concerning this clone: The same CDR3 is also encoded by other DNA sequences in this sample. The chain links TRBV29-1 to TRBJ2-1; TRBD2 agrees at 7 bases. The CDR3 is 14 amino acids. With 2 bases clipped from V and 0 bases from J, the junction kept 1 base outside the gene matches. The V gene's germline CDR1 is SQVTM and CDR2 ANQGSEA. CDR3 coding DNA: TGCAGCGTTGAACGCGGGAGCTCCTACAATGAGCAGTTCTTC. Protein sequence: CSVERGSSYNEQFF.

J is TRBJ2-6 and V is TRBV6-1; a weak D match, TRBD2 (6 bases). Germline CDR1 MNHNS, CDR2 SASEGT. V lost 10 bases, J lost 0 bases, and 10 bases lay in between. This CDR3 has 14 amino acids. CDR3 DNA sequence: TGTGCCATCGGACTACGCTCTGGGGCCAACGTCCTGACTTTC. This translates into CAIGLRSGANVLTF.

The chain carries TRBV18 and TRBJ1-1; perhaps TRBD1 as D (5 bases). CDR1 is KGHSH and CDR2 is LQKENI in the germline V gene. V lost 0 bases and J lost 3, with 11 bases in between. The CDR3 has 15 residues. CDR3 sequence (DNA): TGTGCCAGCTCACCACCGGGGGGTGGGTACACTGAAGCTTTCTTT. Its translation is CASSPPGGGYTEAFF.

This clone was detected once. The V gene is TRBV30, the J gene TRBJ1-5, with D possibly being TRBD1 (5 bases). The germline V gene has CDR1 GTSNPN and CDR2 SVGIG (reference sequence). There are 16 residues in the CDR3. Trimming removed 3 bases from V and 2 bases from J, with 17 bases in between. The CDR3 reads CAWSGPAGGGNQPQHF. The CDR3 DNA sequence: TGTGCCTGGAGCGGACCTGCGGGGGGAGGCAATCAGCCCCAGCATTTT.

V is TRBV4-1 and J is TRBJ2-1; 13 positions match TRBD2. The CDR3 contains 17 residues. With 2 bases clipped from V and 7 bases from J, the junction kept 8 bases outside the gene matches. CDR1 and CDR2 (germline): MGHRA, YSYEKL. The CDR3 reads CASSQPALAGGWNEQFF. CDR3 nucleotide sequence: TGCGCCAGCAGCCAACCCGCACTAGCGGGAGGGTGGAATGAGCAGTTCTTC.

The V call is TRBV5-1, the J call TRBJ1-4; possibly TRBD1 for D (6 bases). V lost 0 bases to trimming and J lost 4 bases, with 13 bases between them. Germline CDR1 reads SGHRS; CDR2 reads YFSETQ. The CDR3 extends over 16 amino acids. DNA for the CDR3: TGCGCCAGCAGCTTGGATGGACAGTACGATAATGAAAAACTGTTTTTT. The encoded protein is CASSLDGQYDNEKLFF. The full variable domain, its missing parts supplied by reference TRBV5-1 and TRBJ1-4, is KAGVTQTPRYLIKTRGQQVTLSCSPISGHRSVSWYQQTPGQGLQFLFEYFSETQRNKGNFPGRFSGRQFSNSRSEMNVSTLELGDSALYLCASSLDGQYDNEKLFFGSGTQLSVL.

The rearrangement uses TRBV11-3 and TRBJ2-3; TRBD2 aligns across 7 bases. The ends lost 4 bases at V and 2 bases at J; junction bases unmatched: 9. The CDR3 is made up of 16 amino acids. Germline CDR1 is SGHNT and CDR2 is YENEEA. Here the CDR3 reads CASSSRLAILTDTQYF. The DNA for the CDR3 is TGTGCCAGCAGCTCCAGACTAGCCATTCTCACAGATACGCAGTATTTT.

The DNA of the CDR3 is TGTGCCAGCAGCGTAGTGAGTAGCAATGGCTACACCTTC. Encoded protein: CASSVVSSNGYTF. The chain employs TRBV9 and TRBJ1-2; D gene uncertain. Germline CDR1 is SGDLS and CDR2 is YYNGEE. This CDR3 is built from 13 residues. V was trimmed by 0 bases and J by 6 bases, leaving 9 bases between them.